This T cell receptor beta chain was profiled in a study of identical twins. This clonotype was seen many times. Its specificity is unknown. CDR1 is MGHDK, CDR2 SYGVNS, per germline. Deletions cut 3 bases from V and 5 bases from J, with 7 bases between. CDR3 length: 12 residues. The authors used template switching to add a universal primer site and gave cDNA unique molecular identifiers. TCRdb itself ran the 5' RACE reads through MiXCR, one entry per CDR3 protein. The data hold more than 1.5 million distinct CDR3 sequences, with about 32% observed a single time. Study-level findings and limits: The study reached conclusions through statistical analysis that was cross-sectional, not following the same donors. Where beta out-of-frame sequences were concerned, excess twin sharing was weaker. Abundant beta clonotypes from cord blood bore fewer insertions; memory repertoires lacked this pattern.

The sample consisted of cord blood. The chain couples TRBV25-1 to TRBJ2-5; D is ambiguous. This sequence originates from a newborn girl in good health. For the CDR3, the DNA is TGTGCCAGCAGTGAGGTGGGGGAGACCCAGTACTTC. It translates to CASSEVGETQYF.